These 21 T cell receptor beta chains came from one sample sequenced in a study of T cell changes during pregnancy in multiple sclerosis. Assay used: immunoSEQ multiplex PCR; TCRdb lists only in-frame clones, some missing. This table has around 100,000 clones, approximately 94% appearing once. Source: peripheral blood, taken before pregnancy. The receptors derive from a female donor with multiple sclerosis, enrolled in a pregnancy study.

V is TRBV10-3 and J is TRBJ2-7, with a weak D call TRBD2 (5 bases). This CDR3 region has 14 residues. Germline assignment: CDR1 ENHRY and CDR2 SYGVKD. V lost 3 bases and J 2 bases, leaving 11 bases between the germline ends. CDR3 amino acids: CAISDVLATYEQYF. The DNA for the CDR3 is TGTGCCATCAGTGATGTGCTAGCAACCTACGAGCAGTACTTC.

This clone occurred once. The J gene is TRBJ2-2, the V gene TRBV2; 7 nucleotides line up with TRBD1. The germline CDR1 and CDR2 sequences are SNHLY and FYNNEI. V trimming: 6 bases; J trimming: 1 base; junction bases outside the gene matches: 5. This CDR3 has 15 residues. CDR3 bases: TGTGCCAGCAGGTCCGGGACAGTGAACACCGGGGAGCTGTTTTTT. Its translation: CASRSGTVNTGELFF.

This sequence joins TRBV6-5 and TRBJ1-1; TRBD1 might be the D (6 bases). V shed 8 bases and J shed 0 bases, with 13 bases lying between them. Germline CDR1 is MNHEY and CDR2 is SVGAGI. This CDR3 is 14 amino acids long. The CDR3 coding sequence is TGTGCCAGCGCCGACGAGGGGGTGAACACTGAAGCTTTCTTT. It specifies CASADEGVNTEAFF.

This chain links TRBV28 with TRBJ2-7; the D is unclear. The germline gives CDR1 MDHEN, CDR2 SYDVKM. Deletions cut 2 bases from V and 4 bases from J, with 15 bases between. CDR3 length: 15 residues. CDR3 nucleotides: TGTGCCAGCAGTTTACCCATTGGCCGACATTACGAGCAGTACTTC. Translating gives CASSLPIGRHYEQYF.

This chain joins TRBV6-5 and TRBJ1-2; 7 nucleotides agree with TRBD1. There are 13 residues in the CDR3. V shed 4 bases and J 6 bases; nucleotides not matched to a gene: 5. Germline lookup yields CDR1 MNHEY and CDR2 SVGAGI. The CDR3, as DNA: TGTGCCAGCAGTTTAGACAGGGTGGATGGCTACACCTTC. It yields the protein CASSLDRVDGYTF.

The J gene is TRBJ1-1, the V gene TRBV5-1; D is perhaps TRBD1 (5 bases). The CDR3 spans 14 residues. Per germline, CDR1 SGHRS and CDR2 YFSETQ. The V gene lost 5 bases and the J gene lost 10 bases, with 21 bases spanning the gap. The CDR3 DNA sequence: TGCGCCAGCAGTGTCAAGGGTGAGTCGGGGGGAGCTTTCTTT. It is translated as CASSVKGESGGAFF.

This sequence joins TRBV4-1 and TRBJ1-5; D call uncertain. Germline V gene lookup returns CDR1 MGHRA and CDR2 YSYEKL. The CDR3 spans 15 residues. V lost 0 bases and J 4 bases, leaving 10 bases between the germline ends. The CDR3 sequence is CASSQDSAVNQPQHF. CDR3 bases: TGCGCCAGCAGCCAAGATAGTGCGGTAAATCAGCCCCAGCATTTT.

The chain has TRBV5-4 and TRBJ2-1; TRBD2 matches 10 bases. The CDR3 runs 15 residues. Germline loops: CDR1 SGHNT, CDR2 YYREEE (reference sequence). The ends lost 2 bases at V and 7 bases at J; junction bases unmatched: 6. The CDR3 region has the DNA TGTGCCAGCAGCTTTAGAGCGGGAGGGGGTAATGAGCAGTTCTTC. Residues: CASSFRAGGGNEQFF.

As DNA, the CDR3 is TGCGCCAGCAGCTTAAGTTCCCCGGGGACTGAAGCTTTCTTT. The encoded protein is CASSLSSPGTEAFF. The V gene is TRBV5-1, the J gene TRBJ1-1; D remains ambiguous. CDR3 length equals 14 residues. Deletions cut 2 bases from V and 5 bases from J, with 13 bases between. Germline-derived CDR1 and CDR2 are SGHRS and YFSETQ.

This chain links TRBV5-6 with TRBJ2-1; TRBD2 matches at 9 bases. The CDR3 is made up of 16 amino acids. CDR1 SGHDT and CDR2 YYEEEE come from the germline V gene. Trimming cost V 4 bases and J 0 bases; bases outside gene matches: 5. The CDR3 DNA is TGTGCCAGCAGCCACCGACTAGCGGCCTCCTACAATGAGCAGTTCTTC. Its translation is CASSHRLAASYNEQFF.

The table lists this clone with a count of one. This chain connects TRBV2 to TRBJ2-1; no clear D. Trimming removed 2 bases at V and 3 bases at J, with 5 bases between. The CDR3 totals 13 residues. Germline V gives CDR1 SNHLY, CDR2 FYNNEI. The CDR3 region is CASSETLYNEQFF. The CDR3 bases are TGTGCCAGCAGTGAAACTCTCTACAATGAGCAGTTCTTC.

V and J are TRBV9 and TRBJ2-2; tentative D call: TRBD2 (5 bases). CDR3 size: 12 residues. Germline-derived CDR1 and CDR2 are SGDLS and YYNGEE. Trimming removed 6 bases from V and 5 bases from J, with 8 bases in between. The CDR3 sequence: CASNTGTGELFF. The CDR3 DNA reads as TGTGCCAGCAATACGGGAACCGGGGAGCTGTTTTTT.

The chain carries TRBV4-2 and TRBJ1-1, with a possible D match to TRBD1 (6 bases). The V and J ends lost 1 base and 0 bases respectively, with 15 bases between them. Germline values: CDR1 LGHNA, CDR2 YNFKEQ. The CDR3 totals 17 residues. CDR3 protein: CASSQVKQGTLNTEAFF. CDR3 nucleotides: TGTGCCAGCAGCCAAGTAAAACAGGGTACCCTGAACACTGAAGCTTTCTTT.

The genes are TRBV30 and TRBJ2-1; D gene uncertain. CDR3 length equals 14 residues. Deletions cut 5 bases from V and 7 bases from J, with 18 bases between. From germline, CDR1 is GTSNPN and CDR2 SVGIG (reference sequence). CDR3 region: CAWRPLRGYNEQFF. The CDR3 bases are TGTGCCTGGCGTCCTTTGCGAGGATATAATGAGCAGTTCTTC.

The V gene is TRBV5-6, the J gene TRBJ2-3, with TRBD2 as a possible D gene (5 bases). Germline V gives CDR1 SGHDT, CDR2 YYEEEE. This CDR3 has 16 amino acids. The V and J ends lost 0 bases and 2 bases respectively, with 13 bases between them. CDR3 bases: TGTGCCAGCAGCTTGGAAACGGACTGGTCCACAGATACGCAGTATTTT. It translates to CASSLETDWSTDTQYF.

There are a few counts of this clone. This chain joins TRBV7-2 and TRBJ2-3; weak D call: TRBD1 (5 bases). V shed 5 bases and J shed 8 bases, with 11 bases lying between them. CDR1 and CDR2 from the germline V gene are SGHTA and FQGNSA. The CDR3 is made up of 12 amino acids. The CDR3 DNA is TGTGCCAGCAGCCCAAGGGGCCGTACGCAGTATTTT. Residues: CASSPRGRTQYF.

There are a few counts of this clone. J is TRBJ1-3 and V is TRBV30; no clear D gene. V was shortened by 0 bases and J by 4 bases, with 4 bases between the two germline ends. The germline gives CDR1 GTSNPN, CDR2 SVGIG (reference sequence). This CDR3 contains 12 residues. The CDR3 DNA reads as TGTGCCTGGAGTGTAGAGGGAAACACCATATATTTT. The encoded protein is CAWSVEGNTIYF.

J is TRBJ1-1 and V is TRBV12-5; D call uncertain. V dropped 3 bases and J dropped 8 bases, with 13 bases sitting between them. The germline V gene has CDR1 LGHNT and CDR2 FRNRAP. The length of the CDR3 is 13 residues. The CDR3 loop reads CASGLRPYSEAFF. The CDR3 coding sequence is TGTGCTAGTGGTTTACGGCCGTATAGCGAAGCTTTCTTT.

The chain has TRBV9 and TRBJ2-1, with D maybe TRBD2 (6 bases). The CDR3 covers 16 residues. V lost 0 bases to trimming and J lost 1 base, with 11 bases between them. Germline V CDR1 and CDR2: SGDLS, YYNGEE. CDR3: CASSVGGRLSYNEQFF. The CDR3 DNA sequence: TGTGCCAGCAGCGTAGGTGGGAGGTTATCCTACAATGAGCAGTTCTTC.

J is TRBJ1-2 and V is TRBV2; 10 nucleotides align to TRBD1. V gave up 6 bases and J gave up 6 bases; unmatched junction bases: 13. Germline V CDR1 and CDR2: SNHLY, FYNNEI. The CDR3 consists of 16 residues. CDR3 sequence reads: CASSVTGDRGLHGYTF. CDR3 in DNA: TGTGCCAGCAGCGTTACGGGTGACAGGGGGCTCCATGGCTACACCTTC.

V is TRBV19 and J is TRBJ2-1, with 11 positions matching TRBD2. This CDR3 contains 15 residues. Trimming cost V 6 bases and J 3 bases; bases outside gene matches: 4. The germline gives CDR1 LNHDA, CDR2 SQIVND (reference sequence). DNA of the CDR3: TGTGCCAGTAGCCCCGGGACTAGCGGCTACAATGAGCAGTTCTTC. Protein: CASSPGTSGYNEQFF.